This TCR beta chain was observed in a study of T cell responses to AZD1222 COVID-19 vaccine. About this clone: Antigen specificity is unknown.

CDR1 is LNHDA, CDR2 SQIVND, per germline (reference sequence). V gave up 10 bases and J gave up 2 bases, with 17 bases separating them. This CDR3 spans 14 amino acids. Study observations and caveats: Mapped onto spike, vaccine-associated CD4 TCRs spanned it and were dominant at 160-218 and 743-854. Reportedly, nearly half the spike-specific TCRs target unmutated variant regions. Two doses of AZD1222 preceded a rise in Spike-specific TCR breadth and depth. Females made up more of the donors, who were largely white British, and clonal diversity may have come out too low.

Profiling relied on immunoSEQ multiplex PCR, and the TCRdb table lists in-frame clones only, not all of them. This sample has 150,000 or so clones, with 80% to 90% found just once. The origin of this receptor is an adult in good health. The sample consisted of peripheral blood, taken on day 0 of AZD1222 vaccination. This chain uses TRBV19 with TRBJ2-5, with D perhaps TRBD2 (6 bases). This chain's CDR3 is CATSKGGGQETQYF. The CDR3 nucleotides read TGTGCCACCAGCAAGGGTGGGGGGCAAGAGACCCAGTACTTC.